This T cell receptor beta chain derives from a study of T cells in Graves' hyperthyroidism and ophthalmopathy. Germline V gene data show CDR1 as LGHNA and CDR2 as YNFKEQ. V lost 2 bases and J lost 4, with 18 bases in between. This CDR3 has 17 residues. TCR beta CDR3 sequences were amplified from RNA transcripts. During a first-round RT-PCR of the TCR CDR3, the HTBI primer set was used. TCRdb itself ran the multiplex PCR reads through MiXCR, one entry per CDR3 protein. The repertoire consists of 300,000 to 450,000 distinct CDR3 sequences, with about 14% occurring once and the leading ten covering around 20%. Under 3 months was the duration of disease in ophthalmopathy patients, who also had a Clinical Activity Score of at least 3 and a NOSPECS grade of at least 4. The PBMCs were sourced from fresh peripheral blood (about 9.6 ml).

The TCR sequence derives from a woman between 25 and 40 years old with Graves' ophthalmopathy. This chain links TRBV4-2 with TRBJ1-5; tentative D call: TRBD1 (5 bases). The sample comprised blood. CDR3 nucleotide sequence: TGTGCCAGCAGCCAACACCCAAGGGACGGAAAAAATCAGCCCCAGCATTTT. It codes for CASSQHPRDGKNQPQHF.